The 21 T cell receptor beta chains presented below share a single source sample, sequenced in a study of T-cell reconstitution after alpha-beta-depleted transplantation in children. The TCRbeta library was prepared with unique molecular identifiers. Via MiXCR, TCRdb re-called the PCR reads, giving one row per CDR3 protein. Of about 460,000 distinct CDR3 sequences in the sample, over 9.5% were seen once. The starting material was PBMCs, mostly from graft donor cells, obtained 180 days after TCRalphabeta/CD19-depleted stem cell transplant. The receptors here all came from a female patient aged 2-9 years who had a stem cell transplant for aplastic anemia, so the T cells may come from the graft donor.

This clonotype was recorded at least ten times. CDR3 sequence (DNA): TGTGCCAGCAGTGACCGACAGGTTAAGGGGGAGACCCAGTACTTC. Amino acids: CASSDRQVKGETQYF. The gene calls are TRBV25-1 and TRBJ2-5; D is possibly TRBD1 (6 bases). Germline CDR1 and CDR2: MGHDK and SYGVNS. V lost 3 bases to trimming and J lost 5 bases, with 16 bases between them. The CDR3 sequence is 15 residues long.

This chain uses TRBV27 with TRBJ2-4; no reliable D call. The CDR3 totals 16 residues. The V gene lost 3 bases and the J gene lost 5 bases, with 17 bases spanning the gap. CDR1 and CDR2 from the germline V gene are MNHEY and SMNVEV (reference sequence). The CDR3, as DNA: TGTGCCAGCAGTTTTAGTGCCGCTACATCCCAAAACATTCAGTACTTC. Amino acids: CASSFSAATSQNIQYF.

This clonotype has more than one count but fewer than ten. This chain joins TRBV6-2 or TRBV6-3 and TRBJ2-7, with D unclear. V shed 8 bases and J shed 1 base, with 12 bases lying between them. The germline V gene has CDR1 MNHEY and CDR2 SVGEGT. This CDR3 region has 13 residues. The CDR3 bases are TGTGCCAGCCGAAGGACCGTTTCCTACGAGCAGTACGTC. This sequence encodes CASRRTVSYEQYV.

This clonotype was observed a handful of times. A read error may produce the germline difference seen at one junction end. V usage is TRBV11-2 and J usage is TRBJ2-5; weak D call: TRBD2 (6 bases). The germline CDR1 and CDR2 sequences are SGHAT and FQNNGV. The CDR3 contains 11 residues. The CDR3 coding sequence is TGTGCCAGCACCCCCGGTTTGGGACTGAACTTC. This encodes CASTPGLGLNF.

The rearrangement joins TRBV20-1 to TRBJ2-1; no reliable D call. Germline CDR1 DFQATT, CDR2 SNEGSKA (reference sequence). The CDR3 loop spans 13 amino acids. V was cut by 4 bases and J by 8 bases, with 15 bases left in between. CDR3 coding DNA: TGCAGTGCTACTTGGAACCGGTGGGATGAGCAGTTCTTC. As protein: CSATWNRWDEQFF.

V and J are TRBV27 and TRBJ2-7; 8 nucleotides agree with TRBD1. J was trimmed by 3 bases and V by 4 bases; bases with no gene match: 2. CDR1 and CDR2 (germline): MNHEY, SMNVEV (reference sequence). CDR3 size: 13 residues. The CDR3 region is CASSWGQDYEQYF. CDR3 nucleotide sequence: TGTGCCAGCAGTTGGGGACAGGACTACGAGCAGTACTTC.

This clonotype was seen repeatedly, ten times or more. V usage is TRBV4-3 and J usage is TRBJ1-6; D is unclear. The CDR3 is made up of 15 amino acids. CDR1 and CDR2 from the germline V gene are LGHNA and YSLEER. Trimming pared 1 base from V and 3 bases from J, leaving 7 bases between. The CDR3 sequence is CASSQGTIYNSPLHF. The DNA for the CDR3 is TGCGCCAGCAGCCAAGGGACGATCTATAATTCACCCCTCCACTTT.

This clonotype appeared a single time. The chain employs TRBV7-9 and TRBJ2-7; D unresolved. CDR3 length equals 16 residues. The germline gives CDR1 SEHNR, CDR2 FQNEAQ (reference sequence). Trimming removed 2 bases at V and 5 bases at J, with 19 bases between. CDR3 coding DNA: TGTGCCAGCAGCTTACCTTCCTACACCCTCTCGGACGAGCAGTACTTC. It codes for CASSLPSYTLSDEQYF. The full variable domain, in which reference TRBV7-9 and TRBJ2-7 provide the parts outside the CDR3, is DTGVSQNPRHKITKRGQNVTFRCDPISEHNRLYWYRQTLGQGPEFLTYFQNEAQLEKSRLLSDRFSAERPKGSFSTLEIQRTEQGDSAMYLCASSLPSYTLSDEQYFGPGTRLTVT.

This clonotype has a count of ten or more. The V call is TRBV15, the J call TRBJ1-1; D unclear. Trimming took 1 base from V and 2 from J, leaving 5 bases between them. Germline CDR1 reads LNHNV; CDR2 reads YYDKDF (reference sequence). The length of the CDR3 is 13 residues. For the CDR3, the DNA is TGTGCCACCAGCAGAGGCCGTAACACTGAAGCTTTCTTT. This encodes CATSRGRNTEAFF.

The V call is TRBV7-2, the J call TRBJ1-6; no reliable D call. Trimming cost V 2 bases and J 1 base, with 9 bases left between them. The germline V gene encodes CDR1 SGHTA and CDR2 FQGNSA. CDR3 size: 16 residues. The CDR3 spells CASSLRGISYNSPLHF. In DNA, the CDR3 is TGTGCCAGCAGCTTACGAGGGATATCCTATAATTCACCCCTCCACTTT.

The chain uses TRBV30 and TRBJ2-2; 9 positions agree with TRBD1. Trimming at V came to 0 bases and at J to 6 bases, leaving 2 bases not matched to a gene. CDR3 size: 14 residues. Germline assignment: CDR1 GTSNPN and CDR2 SVGIG (reference sequence). The CDR3 protein is CAWSVGTGPGELFF. DNA for the CDR3: TGTGCCTGGAGTGTAGGGACAGGGCCCGGGGAGCTGTTTTTT.

This clonotype came up many times. This chain joins TRBV5-1 and TRBJ2-3; 11 positions match TRBD2. CDR3 size: 15 residues. Trimming cost V 3 bases and J 2 bases; bases outside gene matches: 2. Germline values: CDR1 SGHRS, CDR2 YFSETQ. Written as DNA, the CDR3 is TGCGCCAGCAGCTGGGGACTAGCGGCCACAGATACGCAGTATTTT. It is translated as CASSWGLAATDTQYF.

This rearrangement joins TRBV5-1 to TRBJ2-7; 10 nucleotides align to TRBD2. The CDR3 length is 19 residues. J was trimmed by 5 bases and V by 0 bases; bases with no gene match: 17. Germline CDR1 and CDR2: SGHRS and YFSETQ. The CDR3 here is CASSLVALDLAGDADEQYV. In DNA form, the CDR3 reads TGCGCCAGCAGCTTGGTTGCTCTGGATCTAGCGGGAGACGCCGACGAGCAGTACGTC.

This clonotype showed up just a few times. The chain couples TRBV4-3 to TRBJ1-2; D may be TRBD1 (6 bases). Germline loops: CDR1 LGHNA, CDR2 YSLEER. The CDR3 length is 16 residues. The V gene lost 1 base and the J gene lost 10 bases, with 22 bases spanning the gap. The CDR3 sequence: CASSQGYVSRDKAYTF. DNA of the CDR3: TGCGCCAGCAGCCAAGGCTACGTCAGCCGGGACAAGGCCTACACCTTC.

The V call is TRBV12-3 or TRBV12-4, the J call TRBJ2-3, with 8 bases identical to TRBD1. This CDR3 region has 14 residues. The trim removed 3 bases at V and 4 bases at J, leaving 3 bases unmatched. The CDR3 spells CASSFRTGPDTQYF. The CDR3 DNA reads as TGTGCCAGCAGTTTTCGGACAGGGCCAGATACGCAGTATTTT.

CDR3 coding DNA: TGTGCCAGCAGCATAGTGTTGTCTGAAGCTTTCTTT. Its translation: CASSIVLSEAFF. V and J are TRBV6-6 and TRBJ1-1, with D unresolved. Trimming removed 6 bases at V and 6 bases at J, with 11 bases between. The CDR3 contains 12 residues. Germline V gene sequence: CDR1 MNHNY, CDR2 SVGAGI (reference sequence).

This clonotype occurred many times. This chain connects TRBV28 to TRBJ2-7; 8 bases align to TRBD1. Germline lookup yields CDR1 MDHEN and CDR2 SYDVKM. J gave up 3 bases and V 4 bases, and 2 bases lay outside the gene matches. The CDR3 contains 13 residues. The chain's CDR3 is CASSSGQDYEQYF. CDR3 DNA: TGTGCCAGCAGTTCGGGACAGGACTACGAGCAGTACTTC.

This clonotype was found a few times. The chain has TRBV9 and TRBJ2-5, with 16 bases that match TRBD2. The CDR3 is made up of 20 amino acids. Per germline, CDR1 SGDLS and CDR2 YYNGEE. J gave up 5 bases and V 4 bases, and 17 bases lay outside the gene matches. The CDR3 nucleotides are TGTGCCAGCAGCTTCGGAAATCCGGGACTAGCGGGAGGGTGGGAGGAGACCCAGTACTTC. Its protein is CASSFGNPGLAGGWEETQYF.

The rearrangement links TRBV11-3 to TRBJ1-4; 8 nucleotides line up with TRBD1. The ends lost 4 bases at V and 5 bases at J; junction bases unmatched: 6. The CDR3 is 15 amino acids. Germline loops: CDR1 SGHNT, CDR2 YENEEA. DNA of the CDR3: TGTGCCAGCAGCTCTCGGGACAGGAGGAATGAAAAACTGTTTTTT. Its protein product is CASSSRDRRNEKLFF. Complete variable domain (other parts from reference TRBV11-3 and TRBJ1-4): EAGVVQSPRYKIIEKKQPVAFWCNPISGHNTLYWYLQNLGQGPELLIRYENEEAVDDSQLPKDRFSAERLKGVDSTLKIQPAELGDSAVYLCASSSRDRRNEKLFFGSGTQLSVL.

V and J are TRBV28 and TRBJ2-3, with TRBD2 matching over 7 bases. J lost 3 bases, V lost 1 base, and 7 bases had no gene match. The CDR3 runs 16 residues. The germline CDR1 and CDR2 sequences are MDHEN and SYDVKM. Here the CDR3 reads CASSLLLGGGTDTQYF. The CDR3 nucleotides read TGTGCCAGCAGTTTATTACTTGGGGGAGGGACAGATACGCAGTATTTT.

The sample holds a few counts of this clonotype. The chain carries TRBV24-1 and TRBJ2-2, with D possibly being TRBD2 (5 bases). CDR3 length: 18 amino acids. V was shortened by 5 bases and J by 6 bases, with 24 bases between the two germline ends. Germline loops: CDR1 KGHDR, CDR2 SFDVKD. The CDR3 here is CATSAPKITSSTPGELFF. CDR3 nucleotide sequence: TGTGCCACCAGTGCCCCTAAGATCACTAGTTCCACCCCCGGGGAGCTGTTTTTT.